This T cell receptor (beta chain) was sequenced during a study of blood T cell repertoires in COVID-19. Germline V gives CDR1 SGHNT, CDR2 YYREEE (reference sequence). The CDR3 is made up of 17 amino acids. Trimming cost V 3 bases and J 3 bases, with 20 bases left between them. Only in-frame clones appear in the TCRdb table, and some are missing; sequencing was by immunoSEQ multiplex PCR. The data show 60,000 to 85,000 clones, with approximately 84% seen just once and about 37% held by the top ten. This sequence was found in a man between 65 and 85 years old with acute or convalescent COVID-19. Sequencing used peripheral blood. The chain has TRBV5-4 and TRBJ2-3; weak D call: TRBD2 (7 bases). In DNA form, the CDR3 reads TGTGCCAGCAGCTGGGGAGGCGCGGGGGCGAGAACAGATACGCAGTATTTT. Amino acid sequence: CASSWGGAGARTDTQYF.